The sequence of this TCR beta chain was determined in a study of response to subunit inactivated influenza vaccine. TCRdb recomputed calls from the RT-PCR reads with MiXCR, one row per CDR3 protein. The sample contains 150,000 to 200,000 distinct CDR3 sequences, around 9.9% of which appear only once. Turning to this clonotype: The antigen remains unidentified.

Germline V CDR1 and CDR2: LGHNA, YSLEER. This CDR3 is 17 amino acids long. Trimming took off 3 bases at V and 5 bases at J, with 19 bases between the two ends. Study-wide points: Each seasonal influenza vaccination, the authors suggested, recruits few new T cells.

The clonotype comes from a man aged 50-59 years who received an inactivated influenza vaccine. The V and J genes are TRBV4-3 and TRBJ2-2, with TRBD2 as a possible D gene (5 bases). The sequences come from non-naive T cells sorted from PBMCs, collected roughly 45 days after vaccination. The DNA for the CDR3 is TGCGCCAGCAGCCACTACGCGGATCTAGCATCAACCGGGGAGCTGTTTTTT. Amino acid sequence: CASSHYADLASTGELFF.